The 15 T cell receptor beta chains below were found in one sample sequenced in a study of vaccination and CD4 T cells after COVID-19. Once obtained from cultured CD4+ T cells, the DNA was sequenced using the Oncomine TCR Beta short-read assay. TCRdb re-called the PCR reads with MiXCR, one entry per CDR3 protein. The sample lists approximately 12,000 distinct CDR3 sequences; approximately 47% were seen once. The treatment here: approximately nine-day PBMC culture with coronavirus spike peptide pools or control peptides (ViraFEST assay). The antigens for these receptors are not known. Sequenced: cultured CD4+ T cells from blood. Receptors were obtained from a human donor with COVID-19.

This clonotype has a handful of counts. This chain connects TRBV7-8 to TRBJ1-6; D is unclear. The CDR3 is made up of 14 amino acids. The germline V gene has CDR1 SGHVS and CDR2 FQNEAQ. V lost 1 base and J lost 11, with 12 bases in between. The CDR3 loop is CASSLDRGMPPLHF. DNA for the CDR3: TGTGCCAGCAGCTTAGATCGGGGTATGCCACCCCTCCACTTT.

V and J are TRBV6-2 or TRBV6-3 and TRBJ2-7, with 10 bases aligning to TRBD1. J gave up 6 bases and V 2 bases, and 10 bases lay outside the gene matches. Germline lookup yields CDR1 MNHEY and CDR2 SVGEGT. The CDR3 is 16 residues long. CDR3 in DNA: TGTGCCAGCAGTTACGGATCAGGACAGGGGGAAGGCGAGCAGTACTTC. This codes for CASSYGSGQGEGEQYF.

The rearrangement joins TRBV28 to TRBJ1-5; maybe TRBD1 (5 bases). Germline lookup yields CDR1 MDHEN and CDR2 SYDVKM. CDR3 size: 15 residues. V was trimmed by 6 bases and J by 11 bases, leaving 23 bases between them. The chain's CDR3 is CASSIGGRQSVAQHF. CDR3 nucleotides: TGTGCCAGCAGCATTGGGGGACGACAGAGTGTAGCCCAGCATTTT.

The rearrangement joins TRBV30 to TRBJ1-1; D perhaps matches TRBD1 (5 bases). The V gene lost 2 bases and the J gene lost 2 bases, with 9 bases spanning the gap. The CDR3 totals 13 residues. Looked up from germline, CDR1 is GTSNPN and CDR2 is SVGIG (reference sequence). The CDR3 coding sequence is TGTGCCTGGAGTCGGGGGATAAACACTGAAGCTTTCTTT. Its protein product is CAWSRGINTEAFF.

The chain has TRBV12-3 or TRBV12-4 and TRBJ2-5; D possibly corresponds to TRBD1 (6 bases). The CDR3 is 13 amino acids. V lost 7 bases and J lost 5, with 14 bases in between. The CDR3 reads CASTARGRETQYF. The CDR3 DNA reads as TGTGCCAGCACCGCCAGGGGAAGGGAGACCCAGTACTTC.

The V gene is TRBV12-5, the J gene TRBJ2-7, with D possibly TRBD1 on 5 matching bases. The CDR3 has 13 amino acids. Germline-derived CDR1 and CDR2 are LGHNT and FRNRAP. V was shortened by 2 bases and J by 1 base, with 6 bases between the two germline ends. The CDR3 sequence: CASGLTGSYEQYF. DNA for the CDR3: TGTGCTAGTGGTTTGACAGGATCCTACGAGCAGTACTTC.

This chain connects TRBV20-1 to TRBJ2-3; the match to TRBD2 covers 8 bases. This CDR3 comprises 14 residues. V lost 1 base, J lost 3 bases, and 3 bases stayed unmatched. Looked up from germline, CDR1 is DFQATT and CDR2 is SNEGSKA (reference sequence). CDR3 sequence: CSARVGTRTDTQYF. The CDR3 nucleotides are TGCAGTGCTAGAGTTGGGACTAGGACAGATACGCAGTATTTT.

The chain combines TRBV5-1 with TRBJ2-6; D tentatively fits TRBD1 or TRBD2 (5 bases each). The CDR3 loop spans 15 amino acids. The V gene's germline CDR1 is SGHRS and CDR2 YFSETQ. V lost 0 bases and J 1 base, leaving 5 bases between the germline ends. The DNA for the CDR3 is TGCGCCAGCAGCTTGGGGGGGTCTGGGGCCAACGTCCTGACTTTC. This encodes CASSLGGSGANVLTF.

The chain combines TRBV6-5 with TRBJ1-1; no firm D call. Germline loops: CDR1 MNHEY, CDR2 SVGAGI. V was pared by 0 bases and J by 0 bases, with 8 bases between. The CDR3 totals 15 residues. Here the CDR3 DNA reads TGTGCCAGCAGTTACTCGATCTTGCTGAACACTGAAGCTTTCTTT. This gives the protein CASSYSILLNTEAFF.

This clonotype has more than one count but fewer than ten. The chain is built from TRBV30 and TRBJ1-2; D gene ambiguous. The CDR3 totals 12 residues. V gave up 4 bases and J gave up 0 bases, with 6 bases separating them. Per the germline V gene, CDR1 is GTSNPN and CDR2 is SVGIG (reference sequence). Written as DNA, the CDR3 is TGTGCCTGGACGGAGTCTAACTATGGCTACACCTTC. Translating it yields CAWTESNYGYTF.

This chain's CDR3 is CASSFRGQTLNQPQHF. The CDR3 region has the DNA TGTGCCAGTAGTTTTCGAGGACAGACCCTTAATCAGCCCCAGCATTTT. The rearrangement uses TRBV19 and TRBJ1-5; D is possibly TRBD1 (6 bases). Germline-derived CDR1 and CDR2 are LNHDA and SQIVND (reference sequence). V shed 5 bases and J shed 4 bases, with 18 bases lying between them. This CDR3 has 16 residues.

The J gene is TRBJ2-2, the V gene TRBV6-1; TRBD1 matches 9 bases. The germline V gene encodes CDR1 MNHNS and CDR2 SASEGT. CDR3 size: 15 residues. Germline trimming cut 5 bases from V and 4 bases from J; bases unmatched to any gene: 5. CDR3 DNA: TGTGCCAGCAGTACAGGGGGCGCGGGCACCGGGGAGCTGTTTTTT. This encodes CASSTGGAGTGELFF.

V is TRBV28 and J is TRBJ2-7; either TRBD1 or TRBD2 may supply D (6 bases each). V lost 6 bases, J lost 1 base, and 19 bases lay in between. This CDR3 region has 16 residues. Germline-derived CDR1 and CDR2 are MDHEN and SYDVKM. The CDR3 protein is CASRGGSGQTSYEQYF. The CDR3 DNA sequence: TGTGCCAGCAGAGGGGGGTCCGGACAGACGTCCTACGAGCAGTACTTC.

CDR3 nucleotide sequence: TGTGCCAGCAGCCGAGAATTAGACGTCTACGAGCAGTACTTC. It codes for CASSRELDVYEQYF. J is TRBJ2-7 and V is TRBV11-2; the D is unclear. The CDR3 consists of 14 residues. Germline CDR1 is SGHAT and CDR2 is FQNNGV. V was trimmed by 5 bases and J by 3 bases, leaving 14 bases between them.

This clonotype was detected only once. The chain is built from TRBV6-1 and TRBJ2-7, with D perhaps matching TRBD2 (5 bases). Germline V gene sequence: CDR1 MNHNS, CDR2 SASEGT. V lost 6 bases and J 0 bases, leaving 12 bases between the germline ends. The CDR3 totals 14 residues. Here the CDR3 reads CASSLGTSSYEQYF. CDR3 DNA sequence: TGTGCCAGCAGCCTAGGAACTAGCTCCTACGAGCAGTACTTC.